The T cell receptor beta chain under discussion was sequenced for a study of blood T cell repertoires in COVID-19. Study context: The United States, Italy and Spain supplied acute and convalescent COVID-19 samples.

The V gene lost 3 bases and the J gene lost 0 bases, with 5 bases spanning the gap. This CDR3 is built from 13 residues. Germline V lookup: CDR1 MDHEN, CDR2 SYDVKM. The table came from immunoSEQ multiplex PCR; TCRdb's copy has only in-frame clones and leaves some out. The sample lists some 290,000 clones; approximately 91% were seen once. Enrolled through a virtual design, the participants were between about 18 and 100 years of age and came from 24 US areas. Participants' reported clinical history set cohort assignment. Sequencing was done on a sample of PBMCs or T cells enriched from blood (not recorded which). J is TRBJ1-1 and V is TRBV28; no definite D call. This receptor was taken from a woman aged 40 to 49 with acute COVID-19. CDR3 amino acids: CASSFYMNTEAFF. Written as DNA, the CDR3 is TGTGCCAGCAGTTTTTACATGAACACTGAAGCTTTCTTT.